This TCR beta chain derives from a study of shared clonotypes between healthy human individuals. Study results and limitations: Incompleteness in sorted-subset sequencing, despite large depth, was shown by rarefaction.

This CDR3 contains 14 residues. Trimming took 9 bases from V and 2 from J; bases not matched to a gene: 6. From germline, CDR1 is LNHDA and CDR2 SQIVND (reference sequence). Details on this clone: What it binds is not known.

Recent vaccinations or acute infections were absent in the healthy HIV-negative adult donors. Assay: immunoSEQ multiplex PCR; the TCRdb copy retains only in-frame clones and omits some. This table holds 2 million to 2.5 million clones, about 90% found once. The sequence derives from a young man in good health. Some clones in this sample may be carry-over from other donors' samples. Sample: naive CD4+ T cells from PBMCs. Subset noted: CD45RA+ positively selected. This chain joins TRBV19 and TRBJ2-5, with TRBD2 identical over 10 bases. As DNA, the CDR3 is TGTGCCAGCGCTCGGACTAGCGGACAAGAGACCCAGTACTTC. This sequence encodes CASARTSGQETQYF.